A selection of T cell receptor beta chains follows, all from one sample in a study of T cells in Graves' hyperthyroidism and ophthalmopathy. TCRdb analysed the multiplex PCR reads with MiXCR anew, one entry per CDR3 protein. In the table there are fewer than 250,000 distinct CDR3 sequences, approximately 17% of which are singletons. Sample: blood. The origin of the receptors is a man between 50 and 59 years old with Graves' hyperthyroidism. The CDR3 runs from the conserved cysteine through the conserved F or W. Fields, in order: J gene, clone size, D gene, V gene, CDR3 DNA, CDR3 protein. The D gene is left open where the match is weak. Clone sizes are given selectively: once, few, many, or a class where the clone is expanded.

j_gene: TRBJ2-7
abundance: many
d_gene: TRBD2
v_gene: TRBV30
CDR3nt: TGTGCCTGGAGTGTACTAGCGGAGCCCTACGAGCAGTACTTC
CDR3aa: CAWSVLAEPYEQYF

j_gene: TRBJ1-2
abundance: many
d_gene: TRBD1
v_gene: TRBV6-1
CDR3nt: TGTGCCAGCAGATCGACAGGGAACTATGGCTACACCTTC
CDR3aa: CASRSTGNYGYTF

j_gene: TRBJ1-5
abundance: many
d_gene: .
v_gene: TRBV28
CDR3nt: TGTGCCAGCAGGGAGGGACACGGCAATCAGCCCCAGCATTTT
CDR3aa: CASREGHGNQPQHF

j_gene: TRBJ2-7
abundance: .
d_gene: TRBD2
v_gene: TRBV6-1
CDR3nt: TGTGCCAGCAGCTTGGTCCAACTAGCGGGAGGGAACTACGAGCAGTACTTC
CDR3aa: CASSLVQLAGGNYEQYF

j_gene: TRBJ2-3
abundance: .
d_gene: .
v_gene: TRBV2
CDR3nt: TGTGCCAGCAGTGAAAGAGGGGCGGGCACAGATACGCAGTATTTT
CDR3aa: CASSERGAGTDTQYF

j_gene: TRBJ1-3
abundance: many
d_gene: .
v_gene: TRBV28
CDR3nt: TGTGCCAGCAGTCCCCAATGGGGGCCTGGAAACGCCATATATTTT
CDR3aa: CASSPQWGPGNAIYF

j_gene: TRBJ2-1
abundance: many
d_gene: TRBD2
v_gene: TRBV10-3
CDR3nt: TGTGCCACCTCCGGGACTAGTAGCAATGAGCAGTTCTTC
CDR3aa: CATSGTSSNEQFF

j_gene: TRBJ1-1
abundance: .
d_gene: .
v_gene: TRBV6-4
CDR3nt: TGTGCCAGCAGTGACTCGGGACACACTGAAGCTTTCTTT
CDR3aa: CASSDSGHTEAFF

j_gene: TRBJ2-3
abundance: many
d_gene: .
v_gene: TRBV7-9
CDR3nt: TGTGCCAGCAGCCCCAGTAGGAACACAGATACGCAGTATTTT
CDR3aa: CASSPSRNTDTQYF

j_gene: TRBJ2-3
abundance: many
d_gene: TRBD2
v_gene: TRBV10-3
CDR3nt: TGTGCCATCAGTGGACTAGCGGGAGCAGATACGCAGTATTTT
CDR3aa: CAISGLAGADTQYF

j_gene: TRBJ1-5
abundance: once
d_gene: .
v_gene: TRBV24-1
CDR3nt: TGTGCCACCAGTGACAACAGGGTTCCCAATCAGCCCCAGCATTTT
CDR3aa: CATSDNRVPNQPQHF

j_gene: TRBJ2-7
abundance: .
d_gene: TRBD1
v_gene: TRBV29-1
CDR3nt: TGCAGCGTTGGACCGGGACAGAGCTCCTACGAGCAGTACTTC
CDR3aa: CSVGPGQSSYEQYF

j_gene: TRBJ2-3
abundance: many
d_gene: .
v_gene: TRBV7-2
CDR3nt: TGTGCCAGCAGCTTACAGGGGACGAGCACAGATACGCAGTATTTT
CDR3aa: CASSLQGTSTDTQYF

j_gene: TRBJ2-7
abundance: few
d_gene: TRBD1
v_gene: TRBV12-5
CDR3nt: TGTGCTAGTGGTTTGGTACCCGGGACAGGGCCTTACGAGCAGTACTTC
CDR3aa: CASGLVPGTGPYEQYF

j_gene: TRBJ2-7
abundance: many
d_gene: TRBD2
v_gene: TRBV28
CDR3nt: TGTGCCAGCAGTTTTTTACGCGGGAGGGACTACGAGCAGTACTTC
CDR3aa: CASSFLRGRDYEQYF

j_gene: TRBJ2-7
abundance: few
d_gene: .
v_gene: TRBV27
CDR3nt: TGTGCCAGCAGTGCCACTCTCTACGAAAGGCAGTACTTC
CDR3aa: CASSATLYERQYF

j_gene: TRBJ1-5
abundance: few
d_gene: .
v_gene: TRBV28
CDR3nt: TGTGCCAGCAGTCCCTACCATCAGCCCCAGCATTTT
CDR3aa: CASSPYHQPQHF